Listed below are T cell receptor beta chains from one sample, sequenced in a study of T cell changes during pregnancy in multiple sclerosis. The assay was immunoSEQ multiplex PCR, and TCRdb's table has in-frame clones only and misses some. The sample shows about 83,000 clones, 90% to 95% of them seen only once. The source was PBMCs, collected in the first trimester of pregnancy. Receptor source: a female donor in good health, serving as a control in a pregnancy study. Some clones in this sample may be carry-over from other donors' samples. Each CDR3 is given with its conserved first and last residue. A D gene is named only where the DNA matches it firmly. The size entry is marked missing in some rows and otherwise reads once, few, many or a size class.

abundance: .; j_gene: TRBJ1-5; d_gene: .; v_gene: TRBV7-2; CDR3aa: CASSLSAGQPQHF; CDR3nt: TGTGCCAGCAGCTTATCTGCGGGCCAGCCCCAGCATTTT
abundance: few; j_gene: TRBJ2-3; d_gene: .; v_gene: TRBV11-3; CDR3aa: CASSKTRSDTQYF; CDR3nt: TGTGCCAGCAGCAAAACCCGGTCAGATACGCAGTATTTT
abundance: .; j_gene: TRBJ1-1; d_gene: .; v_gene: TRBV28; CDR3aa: CASSIRGRTTEAFF; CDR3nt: TGTGCCAGCAGCATCAGGGGCAGGACCACTGAAGCTTTCTTT
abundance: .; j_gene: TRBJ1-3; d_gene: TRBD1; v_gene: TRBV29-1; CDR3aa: CSVGGQGSFGNTIYF; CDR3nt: TGCAGCGTTGGGGGACAGGGTTCATTCGGAAACACCATATATTTT
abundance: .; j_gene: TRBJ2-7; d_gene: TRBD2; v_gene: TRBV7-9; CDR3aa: CASSAPSPGLAEDEQYF; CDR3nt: TGTGCCAGCAGCGCCCCCTCCCCGGGACTAGCGGAGGACGAGCAGTACTTC
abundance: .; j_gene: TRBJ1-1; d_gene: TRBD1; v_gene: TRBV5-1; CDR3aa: CASSLVSGGQGNTEAFF; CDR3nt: TGCGCCAGCAGCTTGGTTTCAGGGGGACAGGGTAACACTGAAGCTTTCTTT
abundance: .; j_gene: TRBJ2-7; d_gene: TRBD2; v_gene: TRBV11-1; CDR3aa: CASSQGLAGERLHEQYF; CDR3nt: TGTGCCAGCAGCCAGGGACTAGCGGGAGAGCGGCTCCACGAGCAGTACTTC
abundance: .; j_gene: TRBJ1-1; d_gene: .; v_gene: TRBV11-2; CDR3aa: CASSLVVRQTEAFF; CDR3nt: TGTGCCAGCAGCTTAGTAGTGCGACAGACTGAAGCTTTCTTT
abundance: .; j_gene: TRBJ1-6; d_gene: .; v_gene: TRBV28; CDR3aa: CASSLYTNSPLHF; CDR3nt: TGTGCCAGCAGTTTATACACGAATTCACCCCTCCACTTT
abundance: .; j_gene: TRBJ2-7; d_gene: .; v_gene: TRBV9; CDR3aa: CASSVGDFSYEQYF; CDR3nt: TGTGCCAGCAGCGTAGGGGACTTCTCCTACGAGCAGTACTTC
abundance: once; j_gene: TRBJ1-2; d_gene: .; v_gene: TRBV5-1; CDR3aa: CASNFRGGGHGYTF; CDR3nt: TGCGCCAGCAATTTTCGGGGAGGTGGACATGGCTACACCTTC
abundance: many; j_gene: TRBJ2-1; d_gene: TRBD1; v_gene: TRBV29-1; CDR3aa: CSVRRGQVQGEQFF; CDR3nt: TGCAGCGTGAGGCGGGGACAGGTGCAGGGTGAGCAGTTCTTC
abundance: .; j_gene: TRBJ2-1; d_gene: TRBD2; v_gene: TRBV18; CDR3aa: CASSSVAGARVGEQFF; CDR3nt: TGTGCCAGCTCATCTGTAGCGGGGGCCAGGGTCGGTGAGCAGTTCTTC
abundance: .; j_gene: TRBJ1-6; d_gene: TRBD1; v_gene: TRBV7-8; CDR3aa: CASSLGSGRGNSPLHF; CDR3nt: TGTGCCAGCAGCTTAGGATCGGGCAGGGGGAATTCACCCCTCCACTTT
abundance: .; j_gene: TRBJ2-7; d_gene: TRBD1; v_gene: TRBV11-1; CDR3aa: CASSLGDSYEQYF; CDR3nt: TGTGCCAGCAGCTTAGGGGACAGCTACGAGCAGTACTTC
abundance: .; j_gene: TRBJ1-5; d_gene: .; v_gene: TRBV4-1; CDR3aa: CASSQEGGAVNQPQHF; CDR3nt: TGCGCCAGCAGCCAAGAAGGTGGGGCAGTGAATCAGCCCCAGCATTTT
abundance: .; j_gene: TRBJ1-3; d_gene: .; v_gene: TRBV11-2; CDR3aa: CASSSQGGVGNTIYF; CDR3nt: TGTGCCAGCAGCTCTCAAGGAGGGGTCGGAAACACCATATATTTT
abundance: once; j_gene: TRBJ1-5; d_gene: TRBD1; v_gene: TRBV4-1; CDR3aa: CASSLRTGNPEPQHF; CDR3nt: TGCGCCAGCAGCCTTCGGACAGGAAACCCTGAGCCCCAGCATTTT
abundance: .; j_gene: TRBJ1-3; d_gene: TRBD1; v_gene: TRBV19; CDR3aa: CASSLSTGDSGNTIYF; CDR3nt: TGTGCCAGTAGTCTCTCGACAGGGGACTCTGGAAACACCATATATTTT
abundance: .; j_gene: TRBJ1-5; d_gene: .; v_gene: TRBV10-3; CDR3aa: CAISESTVLNQPQHF; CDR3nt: TGTGCCATCAGTGAGTCGACAGTTCTCAATCAGCCCCAGCATTTT
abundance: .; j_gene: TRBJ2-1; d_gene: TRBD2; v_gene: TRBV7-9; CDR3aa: CASSTRRETSGKSYNEQFF; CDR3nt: TGTGCCAGCAGCACCAGACGGGAGACTAGCGGGAAGTCCTACAATGAGCAGTTCTTC
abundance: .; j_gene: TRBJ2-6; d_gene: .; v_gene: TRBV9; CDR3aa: CASSVDTVPGANVLTF; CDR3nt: TGTGCCAGCAGCGTAGATACGGTTCCTGGGGCCAACGTCCTGACTTTC
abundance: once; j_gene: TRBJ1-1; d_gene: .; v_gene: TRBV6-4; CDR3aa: CASSDSVQGNTEAFF; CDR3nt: TGTGCCAGCAGTGACTCCGTTCAGGGGAACACTGAAGCTTTCTTT
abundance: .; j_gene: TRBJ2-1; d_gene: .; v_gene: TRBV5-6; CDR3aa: CASSLVRGEQFF; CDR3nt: TGTGCCAGCAGCTTGGTTAGGGGTGAGCAGTTCTTC
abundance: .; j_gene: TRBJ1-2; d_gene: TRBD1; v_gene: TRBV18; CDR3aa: CASSPTGADYGYTF; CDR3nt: TGTGCCAGCTCACCCACAGGGGCCGACTATGGCTACACCTTC
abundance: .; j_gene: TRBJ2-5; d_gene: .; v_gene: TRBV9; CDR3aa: CASSVDAGLTRTQYF; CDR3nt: TGTGCCAGCAGCGTAGATGCGGGACTGACTAGGACCCAGTACTTC
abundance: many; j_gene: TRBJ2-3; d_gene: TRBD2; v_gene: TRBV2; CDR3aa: CASGTSGTQTDTQYF; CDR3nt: TGTGCCAGCGGGACTAGCGGGACCCAAACAGATACGCAGTATTTT
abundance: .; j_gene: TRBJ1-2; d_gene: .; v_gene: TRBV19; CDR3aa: CASSHRRELHYGYTF; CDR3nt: TGTGCCAGTAGTCACAGACGGGAGCTTCACTATGGCTACACCTTC
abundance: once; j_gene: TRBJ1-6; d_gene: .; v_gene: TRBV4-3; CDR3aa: CASSQDGRGNSPLHF; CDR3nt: TGCGCCAGCAGCCAAGATGGGAGGGGGAATTCACCCCTCCACTTT
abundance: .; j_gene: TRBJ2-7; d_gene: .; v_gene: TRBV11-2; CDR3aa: CASSTGAGEQYF; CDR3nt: TGTGCCAGCAGCACCGGGGCGGGGGAGCAGTACTTC
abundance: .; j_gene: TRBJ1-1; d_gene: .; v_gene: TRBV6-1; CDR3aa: CASSDFWFLSGTNTEAFF; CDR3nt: TGTGCCAGCAGTGATTTCTGGTTTTTGTCGGGTACGAACACTGAAGCTTTCTTT
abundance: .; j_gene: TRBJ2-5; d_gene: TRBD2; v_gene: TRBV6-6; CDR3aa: CASSPAGLAGGPPYF; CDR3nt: TGTGCCAGCAGTCCTGCCGGACTAGCGGGGGGGCCCCCGTACTTC
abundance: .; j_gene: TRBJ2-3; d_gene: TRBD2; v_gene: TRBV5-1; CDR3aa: CASSLAASGGDTQYF; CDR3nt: TGCGCCAGCAGCTTGGCGGCTAGCGGGGGAGATACGCAGTATTTT
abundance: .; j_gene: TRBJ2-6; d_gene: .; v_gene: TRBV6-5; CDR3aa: CASSYSTSGANVLTF; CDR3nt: TGTGCCAGCAGTTACAGCACTTCTGGGGCCAACGTCCTGACTTTC
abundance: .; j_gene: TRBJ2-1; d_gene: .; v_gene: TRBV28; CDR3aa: CASSLSGGEQFF; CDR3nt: TGTGCCAGCAGCCTTTCCGGAGGTGAGCAGTTCTTC
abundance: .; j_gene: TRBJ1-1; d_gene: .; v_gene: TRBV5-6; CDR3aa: CASSLFRMNTEAFF; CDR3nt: TGTGCCAGCAGCTTGTTCAGGATGAACACTGAAGCTTTCTTT
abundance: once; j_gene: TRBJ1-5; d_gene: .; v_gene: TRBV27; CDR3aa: CASSIDNYSNQPQHF; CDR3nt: TGTGCCAGCAGTATAGACAATTATAGCAATCAGCCCCAGCATTTT
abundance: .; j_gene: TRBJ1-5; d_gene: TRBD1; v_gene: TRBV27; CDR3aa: CASSLTGDSNQPQHF; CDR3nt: TGTGCCAGCAGTTTAACAGGGGATAGCAATCAGCCCCAGCATTTT
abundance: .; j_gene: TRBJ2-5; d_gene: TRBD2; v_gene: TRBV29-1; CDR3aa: CSVSGGASLETQYF; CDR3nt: TGCAGCGTTAGCGGGGGGGCGTCTTTGGAGACCCAGTACTTC
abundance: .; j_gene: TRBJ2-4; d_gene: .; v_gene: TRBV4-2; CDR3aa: CASSQERSQGNIQYF; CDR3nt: TGTGCCAGCAGCCAAGAGCGGAGTCAGGGAAACATTCAGTACTTC
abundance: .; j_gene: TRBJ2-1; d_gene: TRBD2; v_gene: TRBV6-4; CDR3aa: CASSDSMTSWFF; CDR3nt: TGTGCCAGCAGTGACTCGATGACTAGCTGGTTCTTC
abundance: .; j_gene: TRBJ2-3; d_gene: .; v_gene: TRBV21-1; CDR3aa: CASSKDEVAGDPKGVLGADTQYF; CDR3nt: TGTGCCAGCAGCAAAGATGAGGTAGCGGGAGATCCTAAGGGTGTGTTGGGGGCAGATACGCAGTATTTT
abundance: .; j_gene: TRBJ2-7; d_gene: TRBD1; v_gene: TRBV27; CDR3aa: CASNPGQDPYEQYF; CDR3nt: TGTGCCAGCAATCCCGGACAGGATCCCTACGAGCAGTACTTC
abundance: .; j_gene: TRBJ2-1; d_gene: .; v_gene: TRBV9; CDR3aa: CASSVGAGAYNEQFF; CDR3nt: TGTGCCAGCAGCGTAGGGGCAGGGGCATACAATGAGCAGTTCTTC